This TCR beta chain was sequenced for a study of OX40 agonist ivuxolimab in advanced cancers. Turning to the study itself: Therapy given before enrollment (anti-PD-1, anti-PD-L1 or anti-CTLA-4) was allowed, and 40% to 50% had some.

Trimming cost V 5 bases and J 8 bases; bases outside gene matches: 8. This CDR3 has 13 residues. Germline loops: CDR1 SNHLY, CDR2 FYNNEI. Profiled with immunoSEQ multiplex PCR; TCRdb holds only in-frame clones, not every one. The data show approximately 90,000 clones, with 70% to 85% seen just once and less than 5% held by the top ten. The rearrangement links TRBV2 to TRBJ1-2, with TRBD1 matching over 7 bases. The source was CD4+ or CD8+ T cells sorted from blood, collected in a trial of the OX40 agonist ivuxolimab. The clonotype comes from an adult with an advanced solid tumor such as melanoma, head and neck, liver or kidney cancer. This chain's CDR3 is CASSLEGAEGYTF. CDR3 bases: TGTGCCAGCAGTTTGGAGGGGGCAGAGGGCTACACCTTC. The entire variable domain, with the rest obtained from reference TRBV2 and TRBJ1-2, is as follows: EPEVTQTPSHQVTQMGQEVILRCVPISNHLYFYWYRQILGQKVEFLVSFYNNEISEKSEIFDDQFSVERPDGSNFTLKIRSTKLEDSAMYFCASSLEGAEGYTFGSGTRLTVV.